The 27 T cell receptor beta chains listed next were all sequenced from one sample in a study of blood T cell repertoires in COVID-19. Assay used: immunoSEQ multiplex PCR; TCRdb lists only in-frame clones, some missing. The sample lists 110,000 to 150,000 clones; under 85% were seen once. Sample: PBMCs or T cells enriched from blood (not recorded which). These TCRs come from a woman between 18 and 30 years old who had been exposed to COVID-19.

This chain joins TRBV3-1 (or the pseudogene TRBV3-2) and TRBJ1-2; TRBD1 matches at 11 bases. J was trimmed by 8 bases and V by 3 bases; bases with no gene match: 5. In germline, CDR1 is LGHDT, CDR2 YNNKEL (reference sequence). This CDR3 is built from 14 residues. This CDR3 is CASSQLDRGPGYTF. CDR3 sequence (DNA): TGTGCCAGCAGCCAGTTGGACAGGGGGCCAGGCTACACCTTC.

This clone showed up just once. The gene calls are TRBV30 and TRBJ2-7; 9 bases fit TRBD1. The CDR3 is 15 residues long. With 1 base clipped from V and 0 bases from J, the junction kept 4 bases outside the gene matches. Germline loops: CDR1 GTSNPN, CDR2 SVGIG (reference sequence). The DNA for the CDR3 is TGTGCCTGGAGTGCGACAGGGGGAGGCTCCTACGAGCAGTACTTC. Translating it yields CAWSATGGGSYEQYF. Full variable domain (outside the CDR3, taken from reference TRBV30 and TRBJ2-7): SQTIHQWPATLVQPVGSPLSLECTVEGTSNPNLYWYRQAAGRGLQLLFYSVGIGQISSEVPQNLSASRPQDRQFILSSKKLLLSDSGFYLCAWSATGGGSYEQYFGPGTRLTVT.

The rearrangement links TRBV28 to TRBJ1-2; D unresolved. V dropped 7 bases and J dropped 2 bases, with 17 bases sitting between them. Germline V gene sequence: CDR1 MDHEN, CDR2 SYDVKM. The CDR3 contains 15 residues. The CDR3 DNA reads TGTGCCAGCACTTCGACGGGGAAGGCCAACTATGGCTACACCTTC. The encoded protein is CASTSTGKANYGYTF.

The chain carries TRBV19 and TRBJ2-2; 12 bases are a match to TRBD2. The V and J ends lost 8 bases and 5 bases, in that order; junction bases with no gene match: 12. The CDR3 loop spans 17 amino acids. Germline lookup yields CDR1 LNHDA and CDR2 SQIVND (reference sequence). DNA of the CDR3: TGTGCCAGTCAATATACTAGCGGGAGGTTAGGGACCGGGGAGCTGTTTTTT. Its translation: CASQYTSGRLGTGELFF.

This clone occurred a few times. The chain has TRBV5-6 and TRBJ1-2, with 8 bases aligning to TRBD1. CDR1 SGHDT and CDR2 YYEEEE come from the germline V gene. CDR3 size: 17 residues. J was trimmed by 0 bases and V by 6 bases; bases with no gene match: 13. DNA of the CDR3: TGTGCCAGCAACCGAGCTGGACAGGGAATAGCTAACTATGGCTACACCTTC. This gives the protein CASNRAGQGIANYGYTF.

CDR3 nucleotides: TGTGCCAGCTCACCAGGGGGACAGGGGGCGAGGAATGAGCAGTTCTTC. Its translation is CASSPGGQGARNEQFF. The chain uses TRBV18 and TRBJ2-1; 12 bases are shared with TRBD1. CDR3 size: 16 residues. Trimming removed 2 bases from V and 7 bases from J; junction bases left unmatched: 6. Germline values: CDR1 KGHSH, CDR2 LQKENI.

The chain carries TRBV4-3 and TRBJ2-1, with TRBD2 matching over 9 bases. Germline V gene lookup returns CDR1 LGHNA and CDR2 YSLEER. The ends lost 3 bases at V and 0 bases at J; junction bases unmatched: 9. This CDR3 spans 18 amino acids. CDR3 sequence: CASSQGTSWGGSYNEQFF. DNA of the CDR3: TGCGCCAGCAGCCAGGGGACTAGCTGGGGGGGCTCCTACAATGAGCAGTTCTTC.

The chain combines TRBV6-4 with TRBJ1-6, with 7 bases lining up with TRBD1. The CDR3 spans 15 residues. CDR1 is MRHNA, CDR2 SNTAGT, per germline. J was trimmed by 5 bases and V by 6 bases; bases with no gene match: 7. In DNA form, the CDR3 reads TGTGCCAGCAGACTTTCCGGGACAGATAATTCACCCCTCCACTTT. This translates into CASRLSGTDNSPLHF.

The V gene is TRBV29-1, the J gene TRBJ1-2; maybe TRBD1 (5 bases). The germline CDR1 and CDR2 sequences are SQVTM and ANQGSEA. This CDR3 comprises 12 residues. V was cut by 3 bases and J by 4 bases, with 9 bases left in between. The CDR3 sequence is CSVDSTAYGYTF. For the CDR3, the DNA is TGCAGCGTTGACTCGACAGCCTATGGCTACACCTTC.

The gene calls are TRBV5-1 and TRBJ2-1; 10 bases match TRBD1. The CDR3 has 17 residues. V was clipped by 2 bases and J by 7 bases; unmatched bases: 12. From germline, CDR1 is SGHRS and CDR2 YFSETQ. The CDR3 DNA sequence: TGCGCCAGCAGCTTAACCCCTCGACAGGGGGCCGGGAATGAGCAGTTCTTC. Translating gives CASSLTPRQGAGNEQFF.

The V gene is TRBV3-1 (or the pseudogene TRBV3-2), the J gene TRBJ1-2; D is unresolved. Trimming left V 3 bases short and J 2 bases short, with 10 bases between. The CDR3 spans 14 residues. CDR1 LGHDT and CDR2 YNNKEL come from the germline V gene (reference sequence). The CDR3 DNA sequence: TGTGCCAGCAGCCAGGGCAGTCTGAACTATGGCTACACCTTC. Amino acids: CASSQGSLNYGYTF.

The rearrangement joins TRBV7-3 to TRBJ2-3; D remains ambiguous. V lost 3 bases, J lost 10 bases, and 8 bases lay in between. Germline V gene lookup returns CDR1 SGHTA and CDR2 FQGTGA. This CDR3 has 11 amino acids. CDR3 sequence: CASSFPCPQYF. The DNA of the CDR3 is TGTGCCAGCAGCTTTCCCTGTCCGCAGTATTTT.

The V gene is TRBV29-1, the J gene TRBJ2-7; D might be TRBD2 (6 bases). CDR3 size: 15 residues. Between the trimmed V and J ends, which lost 0 bases and 0 bases, there was a span of 12 bases. Germline values: CDR1 SQVTM, CDR2 ANQGSEA. The CDR3 region has the DNA TGCAGCGTTGAAGACGGGCGAGCGGGCTCCTACGAGCAGTACTTC. Protein sequence: CSVEDGRAGSYEQYF.

The V gene is TRBV15, the J gene TRBJ1-4, with 8 bases aligning to TRBD1. The CDR3 has 17 amino acids. J gave up 8 bases and V 0 bases, and 11 bases lay outside the gene matches. Germline V gene data show CDR1 as LNHNV and CDR2 as YYDKDF (reference sequence). CDR3 sequence (DNA): TGTGCCACCAGCAGAGACGTAGGGTCAGGGGGCCGGGAAAAACTGTTTTTT. Translation gives CATSRDVGSGGREKLFF.

This sequence joins TRBV4-2 and TRBJ1-3; D is unresolved. This CDR3 is built from 13 residues. Germline-derived CDR1 and CDR2 are LGHNA and YNFKEQ. Trimming left V 6 bases short and J 0 bases short, with 6 bases between. The CDR3 region has the DNA TGTGCCAGCAGTCGAGGCTCTGGAAACACCATATATTTT. Residues: CASSRGSGNTIYF.

The rearrangement joins TRBV2 to TRBJ1-5; weak D call: TRBD1 (5 bases). Trimming pared 9 bases from V and 3 bases from J, leaving 12 bases between. The germline V gene encodes CDR1 SNHLY and CDR2 FYNNEI. This CDR3 is 13 amino acids long. CDR3 coding DNA: TGTGCCAGTGGAAGGGGTTTCAATCAGCCCCAGCATTTT. It encodes CASGRGFNQPQHF.

The chain is built from TRBV7-2 and TRBJ1-2; 7 bases agree with TRBD1. Trimming removed 4 bases from V and 6 bases from J; junction bases left unmatched: 5. This CDR3 region has 13 residues. CDR1 and CDR2 from the germline V gene are SGHTA and FQGNSA. CDR3 amino acids: CASSSRQGDGYTF. The CDR3 coding sequence is TGTGCCAGCAGCTCCAGACAGGGTGATGGCTACACCTTC.

The rearrangement links TRBV6-6 to TRBJ2-5, with TRBD2 matching over 7 bases. The germline gives CDR1 MNHNY, CDR2 SVGAGI (reference sequence). J lost 5 bases, V lost 7 bases, and 4 bases had no gene match. This CDR3 spans 12 amino acids. The CDR3 loop reads CASTAGFETQYF. The CDR3 coding sequence is TGTGCCAGCACAGCGGGATTCGAGACCCAGTACTTC.

The chain has TRBV28 and TRBJ2-7; D may be TRBD2 (6 bases). The CDR3 spans 15 residues. V was trimmed by 2 bases and J by 0 bases, leaving 11 bases between them. Germline CDR1 and CDR2: MDHEN and SYDVKM. This CDR3 is CASSLGGTYSYEQYF. CDR3 DNA: TGTGCCAGCAGTTTAGGGGGGACCTACTCCTACGAGCAGTACTTC.

This chain uses TRBV28 with TRBJ1-1; perhaps TRBD1 as D (6 bases). Germline CDR1 MDHEN, CDR2 SYDVKM. The CDR3 contains 14 residues. V dropped 3 bases and J dropped 11 bases, with 19 bases sitting between them. This CDR3 reads CASSLASTGSMAFF. The CDR3 coding sequence is TGTGCCAGCAGTTTGGCTAGTACAGGGTCAATGGCTTTCTTT.

The chain has TRBV6-6 and TRBJ2-3, with 7 bases fitting TRBD1. The CDR3 length is 14 residues. J gave up 3 bases and V 6 bases, and 6 bases lay outside the gene matches. The germline CDR1 and CDR2 sequences are MNHNY and SVGAGI (reference sequence). The DNA of the CDR3 is TGTGCCAGCAGGACAGGGATCCTAACAGATACGCAGTATTTT. It encodes CASRTGILTDTQYF.

This clone came up once. The chain is built from TRBV19 and TRBJ1-5; D possibly corresponds to TRBD1 (6 bases). Trimming took off 6 bases at V and 6 bases at J, with 18 bases between the two ends. Germline CDR1 is LNHDA and CDR2 is SQIVND (reference sequence). The CDR3 covers 15 residues. The CDR3, as DNA: TGTGCCAGTAGAATACAGGGCGCTCTGGGTCAGCCCCAGCATTTT. It codes for CASRIQGALGQPQHF.

J is TRBJ1-1 and V is TRBV28; D may be TRBD1 (6 bases). There are 14 residues in the CDR3. CDR1 and CDR2 from the germline V gene are MDHEN and SYDVKM. V lost 6 bases, J lost 5 bases, and 16 bases lay in between. CDR3: CASSVSGGETEAFF. The DNA of the CDR3 is TGTGCCAGCAGCGTCTCTGGGGGCGAAACTGAAGCTTTCTTT.

CDR3 DNA sequence: TGTGCTAGTGGTTTGACCCGCGGGAGGCCCTACAATGAGCAGTTCTTC. Translated, it gives CASGLTRGRPYNEQFF. The V call is TRBV12-5, the J call TRBJ2-1, with 8 positions matching TRBD2. CDR3 length: 16 amino acids. Germline assignment: CDR1 LGHNT and CDR2 FRNRAP. Trimming removed 2 bases from V and 2 bases from J; junction bases left unmatched: 5.

The chain couples TRBV7-8 to TRBJ2-1, with unresolved D. The CDR3 length is 17 residues. Germline V CDR1 and CDR2: SGHVS, FQNEAQ. The V gene lost 5 bases and the J gene lost 8 bases, with 25 bases spanning the gap. CDR3 in DNA: TGTGCCAGCAGCCGCCGTTTCGGCGAGGCGGTTTTGGATGAGCAGTTCTTC. As protein: CASSRRFGEAVLDEQFF.

This clone has only one observation. The chain links TRBV11-2 to TRBJ2-3; 9 positions match TRBD2. CDR1 is SGHAT, CDR2 FQNNGV, per germline. With V trimmed by 7 bases and J by 3 bases, 11 bases remained unmatched. The CDR3 runs to 16 residues. In DNA, the CDR3 is TGTGCCAGCACTTTGGGGCGGGAGGGGGCAACAGATACGCAGTATTTT. Its translation: CASTLGREGATDTQYF. Full variable domain (missing parts from reference TRBV11-2 and TRBJ2-3): EAGVAQSPRYKIIEKRQSVAFWCNPISGHATLYWYQQILGQGPKLLIQFQNNGVVDDSQLPKDRFSAERLKGVDSTLKIQPAKLEDSAVYLCASTLGREGATDTQYFGPGTRLTVL.

This chain joins TRBV7-8 and TRBJ2-3; 10 positions agree with TRBD1. From germline, CDR1 is SGHVS and CDR2 FQNEAQ. The ends lost 5 bases at V and 3 bases at J; junction bases unmatched: 5. The CDR3 has 15 residues. CDR3 residues: CASSPRQGATDTQYF. CDR3 sequence (DNA): TGTGCCAGCAGCCCCCGACAGGGGGCAACAGATACGCAGTATTTT.